Listed here is a single T cell receptor beta chain. Its specificity is not known. As the sequencing template, cDNA was produced by extracting RNA and reverse transcribing it. Clones were sequenced by immunoSEQ multiplex PCR, and TCRdb holds only the in-frame ones, with some missing. Among about 190,000 clones, 55% to 70% were seen once, and the ten largest hold over 0.55%. The data were obtained in a study of CD8+ T cells in alopecia areata. Study-level results: In blood and scalp, many expanded lesional clones persisted during tofacitinib.

Treatment meaning: oral pan-JAK inhibitor, 5-10 mg twice daily. Both peripheral blood and punch biopsies of lesional scalp skin were obtained from patients who had alopecia areata. The J segment lost 4 bases and the V segment lost 1 base, leaving 1 base of the junction unmatched. Per germline, CDR1 GTSNPN and CDR2 SVGIG (reference sequence). There are 14 residues in the CDR3. This TCR came from a human donor with alopecia areata. Material: CD4+ T cells sorted from blood, obtained at week 4, from a patient treated with tofacitinib. The chain is built from TRBV30 and TRBJ2-5, with 12 bases identical to TRBD1. The DNA of the CDR3 is TGTGCCTGGAGTGAGGGACAGGGGGCAGAGACCCAGTACTTC. Translation: CAWSEGQGAETQYF.